Listed here are 26 T cell receptor beta chains from one sample, sequenced in a study of beta chain features in type 1 diabetes. The authors reverse transcribed all of the isolated RNA, so sequencing captured expressed TCRB transcripts. The method was immunoSEQ multiplex PCR; TCRdb's version includes in-frame clones alone and lacks a portion of them. The data contain about 360,000 clones, about 12% of them singletons. Sequencing was performed on naive CD4+ T cells from blood. The origin of the receptors is a man aged 18 to 30 in good health.

This clone has just a few counts. The V call is TRBV30, the J call TRBJ2-7, with 8 bases lining up with TRBD2. This CDR3 comprises 14 residues. V shed 2 bases, J shed 0 bases, and the junction held 3 bases outside the gene matches. Germline V lookup: CDR1 GTSNPN, CDR2 SVGIG (reference sequence). The CDR3 DNA sequence: TGTGCCTGGAGTCCCGGGAGGGCCTCCTACGAGCAGTACTTC. Its translation: CAWSPGRASYEQYF.

The chain combines TRBV5-6 with TRBJ1-4, with TRBD1 as a possible D gene (6 bases). The CDR3 runs to 16 residues. V was shortened by 0 bases and J by 7 bases, with 16 bases between the two germline ends. Per germline, CDR1 SGHDT and CDR2 YYEEEE. CDR3 residues: CASSLEWGRGTEKLFF. Written as DNA, the CDR3 is TGTGCCAGCAGCTTGGAGTGGGGCAGGGGAACTGAAAAACTGTTTTTT.

This clone occurred a few times. V and J are TRBV7-2 and TRBJ2-1; 7 bases are a match to TRBD1. V was clipped by 5 bases and J by 4 bases; unmatched bases: 5. The CDR3 totals 14 residues. Germline V gene sequence: CDR1 SGHTA, CDR2 FQGNSA. The CDR3 protein is CASSHRQGYNEQFF. The CDR3, as DNA: TGTGCCAGCAGCCACCGACAGGGATACAATGAGCAGTTCTTC.

At least ten counts were recorded for this clone. The chain recombines TRBV30 with TRBJ2-1, with D perhaps TRBD2 (6 bases). CDR1 and CDR2 from the germline V gene are GTSNPN and SVGIG (reference sequence). This CDR3 spans 11 amino acids. Trimming removed 8 bases from V and 4 bases from J, with 9 bases in between. Here the CDR3 reads CAAGTYNEQFF. The CDR3 nucleotides are TGTGCCGCCGGGACTTACAATGAGCAGTTCTTC. Supplemented by reference TRBV30 and TRBJ2-1, the full variable domain reads SQTIHQWPATLVQPVGSPLSLECTVEGTSNPNLYWYRQAAGRGLQLLFYSVGIGQISSEVPQNLSASRPQDRQFILSSKKLLLSDSGFYLCAAGTYNEQFFGPGTRLTVL.

The J gene is TRBJ2-7, the V gene TRBV20-1; D is undetermined. Germline-derived CDR1 and CDR2 are DFQATT and SNEGSKA (reference sequence). V dropped 3 bases and J dropped 6 bases, with 9 bases sitting between them. The CDR3 has 11 amino acids. CDR3 sequence: CSASPGFEQYF. The CDR3 DNA reads as TGCAGTGCTAGTCCAGGTTTCGAGCAGTACTTC.

This clone was seen only a few times. The V gene is TRBV5-4, the J gene TRBJ2-3; 13 nucleotides line up with TRBD2. V shed 3 bases, J shed 4 bases, and the junction held 8 bases outside the gene matches. The germline V gene has CDR1 SGHNT and CDR2 YYREEE (reference sequence). This CDR3 is 17 amino acids long. The CDR3 DNA reads TGTGCCAGCAGCTCCCGACTAGCGGGGGGAGGATCAGATACGCAGTATTTT. Amino acid sequence: CASSSRLAGGGSDTQYF.

The chain combines TRBV7-2 with TRBJ1-2; the D is unclear. The CDR3 consists of 13 residues. Per germline, CDR1 SGHTA and CDR2 FQGNSA. V was pared by 0 bases and J by 7 bases, with 9 bases between. The CDR3 loop reads CASSLASQPGYTF. CDR3 nucleotides: TGTGCCAGCAGCTTAGCGAGCCAACCTGGCTACACCTTC.

In the case of this clone: This specimen includes other DNA sequences encoding the same CDR3. This chain joins TRBV7-2 and TRBJ1-5; D might be TRBD1 (6 bases). This CDR3 is 14 amino acids long. CDR1 SGHTA and CDR2 FQGNSA come from the germline V gene. The V end was cut by 4 bases, the J end by 3 bases, with 10 bases between. CDR3 amino acids: CASSSTGTNQPQHF. The CDR3, as DNA: TGTGCCAGCAGCTCAACAGGGACCAATCAGCCCCAGCATTTT.

This clone was observed a few times. The chain couples TRBV6-6 to TRBJ2-7; the D gene is possibly TRBD2 (5 bases). CDR1 is MNHNY, CDR2 SVGAGI, per germline (reference sequence). Trimming removed 2 bases from V and 7 bases from J, with 18 bases in between. This CDR3 contains 15 residues. DNA of the CDR3: TGTGCCAGCAGTTACGGGGAGTTGGGTTTCTGGGAGCAGTACTTC. Protein sequence: CASSYGELGFWEQYF.

This chain links TRBV5-6 with TRBJ2-4; weak D call: TRBD2 (6 bases). The CDR3 has 14 amino acids. Trimming took 2 bases from V and 0 from J, leaving 6 bases between them. The germline CDR1 and CDR2 sequences are SGHDT and YYEEEE. Here the CDR3 reads CASSFGGAKNIQYF. Written as DNA, the CDR3 is TGTGCCAGCAGCTTCGGGGGAGCCAAAAACATTCAGTACTTC.

The sample holds many counts of this clone. The CDR3 bases are TGTGCCAGCTCACCTCCCAGCGCCTATGGCTACACCTTC. Translation gives CASSPPSAYGYTF. The chain joins TRBV18 to TRBJ1-2; no firm D call. Trimming pared 3 bases from V and 4 bases from J, leaving 9 bases between. CDR3 length equals 13 residues. The germline V gene encodes CDR1 KGHSH and CDR2 LQKENI.

This chain uses TRBV19 with TRBJ1-1; D perhaps matches TRBD1 (5 bases). Germline values: CDR1 LNHDA, CDR2 SQIVND (reference sequence). The germline V and J ends were trimmed by 4 bases and 7 bases, with 10 bases remaining between them. The CDR3 is 12 amino acids. The CDR3 region has the DNA TGTGCCAGTAGTAACCGACAGTTTGAAGCTTTCTTT. This codes for CASSNRQFEAFF.

This clone came up a few times. J is TRBJ2-5 and V is TRBV7-9; a possible D gene is TRBD2 (5 bases). V lost 5 bases, J lost 5 bases, and 15 bases lay in between. CDR1 is SEHNR, CDR2 FQNEAQ, per germline (reference sequence). There are 14 residues in the CDR3. In DNA, the CDR3 is TGTGCCAGCAGCCGTGGGAGCATCGGGGAGACCCAGTACTTC. This encodes CASSRGSIGETQYF.

This clone was recorded many times. This chain links TRBV29-1 with TRBJ1-5; 8 positions agree with TRBD1. With 6 bases clipped from V and 7 bases from J, the junction kept 8 bases outside the gene matches. Germline CDR1 SQVTM, CDR2 ANQGSEA. The CDR3 contains 13 residues. The DNA of the CDR3 is TGCAGCGTCCGAGGACAGGGCGCACAGCCCCAGCATTTT. Translation: CSVRGQGAQPQHF.

Only a few counts were recorded for this clone. This chain uses TRBV7-2 with TRBJ2-5, with TRBD2 matching over 13 bases. Germline lookup yields CDR1 SGHTA and CDR2 FQGNSA. CDR3 size: 18 residues. V lost 1 base, J lost 3 bases, and 8 bases stayed unmatched. The CDR3 loop is CASSLGVLAGGKKETQYF. The CDR3 bases are TGTGCCAGCAGCTTAGGTGTACTAGCGGGGGGGAAGAAAGAGACCCAGTACTTC.

This clone appeared a few times. V gene TRBV9 combines with J gene TRBJ1-3; 7 nucleotides match TRBD1. Germline CDR1 reads SGDLS; CDR2 reads YYNGEE. Germline trimming cut 0 bases from V and 0 bases from J; bases unmatched to any gene: 6. This CDR3 region has 17 residues. DNA for the CDR3: TGTGCCAGCAGCGTAGATCCGGGACAGAACTCTGGAAACACCATATATTTT. Translating gives CASSVDPGQNSGNTIYF.

This chain connects TRBV6-6 to TRBJ1-2; 7 bases are shared with TRBD1. Germline V gives CDR1 MNHNY, CDR2 SVGAGI (reference sequence). J was trimmed by 0 bases and V by 6 bases; bases with no gene match: 4. This CDR3 has 14 amino acids. CDR3 amino acids: CASRTGQTNYGYTF. The CDR3, as DNA: TGTGCCAGCAGAACGGGACAGACTAACTATGGCTACACCTTC.

The chain couples TRBV29-1 to TRBJ2-2, with 7 positions matching TRBD1. Trimming took 4 bases from V and 6 from J; bases not matched to a gene: 5. Germline assignment: CDR1 SQVTM and CDR2 ANQGSEA. The CDR3 totals 13 residues. CDR3 amino acids: CSVVRQGAGELFF. CDR3 sequence (DNA): TGCAGCGTTGTTAGGCAGGGGGCCGGGGAGCTGTTTTTT.

The rearrangement joins TRBV30 to TRBJ1-2, with 7 bases identical to TRBD1. Germline CDR1 GTSNPN, CDR2 SVGIG (reference sequence). The CDR3 is 14 amino acids. The junction had 5 bases not matched to a gene; V was cut back by 2 bases and J by 2 bases. The DNA for the CDR3 is TGTGCCTGGAGTATAGGACAGGACAACTATGGCTACACCTTC. Translating it yields CAWSIGQDNYGYTF.

The gene calls are TRBV5-1 and TRBJ1-2; tentative D call: TRBD1 (6 bases). Germline CDR1 is SGHRS and CDR2 is YFSETQ. This CDR3 comprises 14 residues. Trimming pared 5 bases from V and 4 bases from J, leaving 15 bases between. CDR3 coding DNA: TGCGCCAGCAGATCAACACAGGGTGCCTATGGCTACACCTTC. Protein: CASRSTQGAYGYTF. Variable domain in full (rest from reference TRBV5-1 and TRBJ1-2): KAGVTQTPRYLIKTRGQQVTLSCSPISGHRSVSWYQQTPGQGLQFLFEYFSETQRNKGNFPGRFSGRQFSNSRSEMNVSTLELGDSALYLCASRSTQGAYGYTFGSGTRLTVV.

This clone was seen only a few times. V and J are TRBV7-2 and TRBJ1-4, with D possibly TRBD1 on 5 matching bases. V lost 5 bases and J lost 7, with 8 bases in between. In germline, CDR1 is SGHTA, CDR2 FQGNSA. The CDR3 consists of 12 residues. CDR3 DNA: TGTGCCAGCAGCAGCGGGGGTGAAAAACTGTTTTTT. Protein product: CASSSGGEKLFF.

The chain has TRBV7-3 and TRBJ2-5; 11 bases agree with TRBD1. V shed 5 bases, J shed 4 bases, and the junction held 6 bases outside the gene matches. Germline V lookup: CDR1 SGHTA, CDR2 FQGTGA. This CDR3 has 15 residues. In nucleotides, the CDR3 is TGTGCCAGCAGCGTGGACAGGGGGCGGCCAGAGACCCAGTACTTC. It encodes CASSVDRGRPETQYF.

V is TRBV5-1 and J is TRBJ2-1, with D maybe TRBD1 (6 bases). Germline values: CDR1 SGHRS, CDR2 YFSETQ. V lost 0 bases, J lost 9 bases, and 16 bases lay in between. The CDR3 is made up of 15 amino acids. The CDR3 is CASSLGDKSEVEQFF. In DNA, the CDR3 is TGCGCCAGCAGCTTGGGGGACAAGAGTGAGGTTGAGCAGTTCTTC.

The genes are TRBV7-2 and TRBJ2-1; tentatively, D is TRBD2 (6 bases). The CDR3 covers 16 residues. Germline CDR1 and CDR2: SGHTA and FQGNSA. V lost 5 bases and J 2 bases, leaving 16 bases between the germline ends. The CDR3 DNA sequence: TGTGCCAGCAGCCTTCTAGCGTACCATCCCTACAATGAGCAGTTCTTC. It yields the protein CASSLLAYHPYNEQFF.

This clone was counted only a few times. This chain connects TRBV18 to TRBJ2-1, with 13 bases that match TRBD2. Per the germline V gene, CDR1 is KGHSH and CDR2 is LQKENI. The CDR3 extends over 19 amino acids. J lost 5 bases, V lost 3 bases, and 13 bases had no gene match. CDR3 residues: CASSPRRQTSGRTDNEQFF. The CDR3 DNA reads as TGTGCCAGCTCACCGCGGAGACAGACTAGCGGGAGGACCGACAATGAGCAGTTCTTC.

In this sample, this clone turned up a few times. CDR3 in amino acids: CSVQGVLQGASYEQYF. CDR3 in DNA: TGCAGCGTCCAGGGGGTCCTACAGGGGGCAAGCTACGAGCAGTACTTC. The chain combines TRBV29-1 with TRBJ2-7, with 9 bases aligning to TRBD1. The V gene end was trimmed by 6 bases and the J gene end by 3 bases; junction bases not matched to a gene: 15. This CDR3 is 16 amino acids long. Germline lookup yields CDR1 SQVTM and CDR2 ANQGSEA.